This TCR beta chain derives from a study of identical twins (dated by TCRdb to 2016 to 2017). Background on the whole study: To test whether fetal clonotypes persist, this study deep-sequenced TCR alpha and beta repertoires from monozygotic twins, from unrelated adults of various ages, and from cord blood. To rule out contamination, replicate twin experiments were performed at different times with different library preparation protocols. Points the paper makes about the study in general: Out-of-frame TCR alpha sequences shared between twins showed an excess of low generation-probability sequences compared with coincidental sharing between unrelated individuals. Abundant cord blood beta clonotypes carried fewer insertions; young adult naive repertoires showed a weaker similar trend, while memory repertoires showed none. Out-of-frame TCR alpha sharing in monozygotic twins was systematically underestimated by recombination models, whereas sharing between unrelated individuals was in agreement with the recombination models. Excess twin sharing in beta out-of-frame sequences was weaker because fewer shared sequences lowered the signal-to-noise ratio. Conclusions relied on cross-sectional statistical analysis, since the same donors could not be followed over many years. Invariant T cells such as MAIT and iNKT could partly confound zero-insertion analyses, although diverse VJ usage argued against such confounding for most clonotypes.

This clonotype was counted at least ten times. What this receptor recognizes is not known. Base qualities were left out, and no much larger clone turns up one base away. Including cysteine and phenylalanine, the CDR3 has 12 amino acids. The kept DNA is CDR3 alone, 36 bases in frame from the first base. The V end loses 3 bases and the J end loses 10 bases, and a stretch of 10 bases separates them. The protocol used for the library was 5' RACE. TCRdb lists the instrument as Illumina HiSeq 2000. A universal primer binding site was introduced by template switching, and a unique molecular identifier was present in the final cDNA, enabling accurate counting of TCR cDNA molecules. Specific primers in the conserved constant-segment region were used to synthesize first-strand cDNA for the TCR alpha and beta chains. To control for contamination, every cDNA library was double barcoded, receiving both a SMART-Mk sample barcode and Illumina barcodes. Two successive PCR steps introduced TruSeq adapter sequences along with Illumina sample barcodes. TCR alpha and beta cDNA libraries were sequenced on the Illumina HiSeq platform with custom primers. As for the original processing: MiGEC was used to process raw reads and extract unique molecular identifiers, and MiXCR was used to find CDR3 positions. Recombination models were inferred per individual with the repgenHMM and IGoR tools using an EM algorithm. The analysis of shared clonotypes was done with the tcR package in R, with sharing normalized by the product of cloneset sizes. To study raw recombination without the effects of thymic and clonal selection, out-of-frame nonproductive sequences were analyzed. TCRdb took the public reads, trimmed them with fastp at Q25, ran MiXCR for clone calling and kept in-frame beta chains. Identical CDR3 proteins give one entry, which carries the most common genes and DNA. TCRdb assigned the V and J calls; the authors' analysis was not used. The sample profile shows hundreds of thousands of distinct CDR3 sequences; around a sixth of them were found once. Together, the top ten hold around 13% of the sample.

All donors were healthy Caucasians. Three pairs of female monozygotic twins, all aged about 18 to 29 years, made up the twin cohort. RNA for TCR libraries was isolated from peripheral blood mononuclear cells. These data also formed part of another study, on T cells expressing NK-cell markers. Reported in the second study: Three sorted T-cell subsets (CD3+CD56+NKG2C+, CD3+CD56+NKG2C- and CD3+CD56-NKG2C+) from several donors had their TCR beta-chain repertoires profiled. Of the eight sequenced donors, seven were found to be HCMV-seropositive and one was found to be HCMV-seronegative. To restrict sorting to alphabetaTCR-expressing T cells, an anti-gammadeltaTCR antibody was added in several experiments. In six donors, the dominant CD3+CD56+NKG2C+ clonotypes ranked among the top 10 CD8+ clonotypes, making up about 1.0-7.5% of CD8+ T cells. Those dominant clonotypes were again the most abundant among CD3+CD56-NKG2C+ cells in a few donors, at roughly 25-65%. It remained unclear whether the expanded NKG2C-expressing T cell clones were specific for HCMV antigens. Randomly selected healthy volunteers, three men and five women, were used as the eight sequenced donors. HCMV-specific IgG was detected in serum with a commercial ELISA kit to determine HCMV serostatus. For about six donors, bulk peripheral blood T-cell repertoires were also sequenced from unsorted PBMC. Reads were demultiplexed and grouped by UMI with MIGEC, and clonotypes were assembled and quantified with MiTCR. To exclude erroneous sequences, only TCR cDNA sequences supported by at least two reads were retained. The tcR package was used for downstream repertoire analysis, and clonotypes were matched across fractions by CDR3 nucleotide sequence plus V segment. Antigen specificity was annotated against VDJdb with VDJmatch, allowing one amino acid substitution in CDR3.

Source material: PBMCs. The chain uses TRBV12-3 or TRBV12-4 and TRBJ2-1, with the D gene call left open. The TCR originated in a young woman in good health. In nucleotide form, the sequence is TGTGCCAGCAGTTTCCCCGGTCTCGAGCAGTTCTTC. The encoded protein is CASSFPGLEQFF.